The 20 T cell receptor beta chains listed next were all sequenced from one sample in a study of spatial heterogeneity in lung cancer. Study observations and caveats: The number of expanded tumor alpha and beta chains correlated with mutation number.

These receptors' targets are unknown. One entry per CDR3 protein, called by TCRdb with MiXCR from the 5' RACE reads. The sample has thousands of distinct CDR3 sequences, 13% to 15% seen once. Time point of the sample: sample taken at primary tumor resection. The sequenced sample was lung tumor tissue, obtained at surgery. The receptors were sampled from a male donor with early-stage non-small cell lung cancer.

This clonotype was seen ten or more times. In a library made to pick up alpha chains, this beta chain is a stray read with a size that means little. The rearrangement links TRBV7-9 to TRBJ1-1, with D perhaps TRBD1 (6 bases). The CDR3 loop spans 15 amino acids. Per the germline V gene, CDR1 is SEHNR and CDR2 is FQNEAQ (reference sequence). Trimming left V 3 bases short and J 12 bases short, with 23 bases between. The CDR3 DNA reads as TGTGCCAGCAGCTTTTGGCCCGACAGGTCCGGAATTCCTTTCTTT. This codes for CASSFWPDRSGIPFF.

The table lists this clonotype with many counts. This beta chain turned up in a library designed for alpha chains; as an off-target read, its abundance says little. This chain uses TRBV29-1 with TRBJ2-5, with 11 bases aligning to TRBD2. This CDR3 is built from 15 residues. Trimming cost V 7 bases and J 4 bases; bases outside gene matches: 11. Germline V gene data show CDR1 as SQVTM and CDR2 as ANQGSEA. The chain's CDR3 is CSATMGTSGTETQYF. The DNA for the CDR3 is TGCAGCGCTACGATGGGGACTAGCGGCACAGAGACCCAGTACTTC.

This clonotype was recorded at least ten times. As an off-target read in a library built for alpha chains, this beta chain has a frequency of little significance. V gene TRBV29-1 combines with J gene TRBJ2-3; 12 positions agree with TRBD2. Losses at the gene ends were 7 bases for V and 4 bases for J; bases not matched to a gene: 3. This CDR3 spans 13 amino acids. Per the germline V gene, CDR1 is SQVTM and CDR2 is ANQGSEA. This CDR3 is CSASGRGADTQYF. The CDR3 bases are TGCAGCGCTAGCGGGAGGGGGGCAGATACGCAGTATTTT.

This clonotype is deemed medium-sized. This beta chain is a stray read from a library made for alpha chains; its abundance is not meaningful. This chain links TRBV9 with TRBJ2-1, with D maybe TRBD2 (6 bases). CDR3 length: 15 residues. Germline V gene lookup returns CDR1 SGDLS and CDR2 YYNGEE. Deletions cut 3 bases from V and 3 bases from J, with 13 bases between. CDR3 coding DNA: TGTGCCAGCAGCGCCTACGGGGACTTCTACAATGAGCAGTTCTTC. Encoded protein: CASSAYGDFYNEQFF.

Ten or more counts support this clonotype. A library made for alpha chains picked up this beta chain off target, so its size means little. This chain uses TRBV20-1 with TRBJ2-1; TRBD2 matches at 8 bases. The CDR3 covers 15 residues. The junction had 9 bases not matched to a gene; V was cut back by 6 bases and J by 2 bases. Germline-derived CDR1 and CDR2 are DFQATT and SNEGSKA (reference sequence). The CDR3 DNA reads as TGCAGTGCGGAAAAAGCGGGAGAACCCTACAATGAGCAGTTCTTC. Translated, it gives CSAEKAGEPYNEQFF.

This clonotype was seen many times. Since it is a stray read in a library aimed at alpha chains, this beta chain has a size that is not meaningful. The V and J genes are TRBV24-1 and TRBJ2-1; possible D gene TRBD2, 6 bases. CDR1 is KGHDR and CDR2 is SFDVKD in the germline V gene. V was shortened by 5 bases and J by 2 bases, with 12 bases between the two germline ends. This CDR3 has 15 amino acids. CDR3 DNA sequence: TGTGCCACCAGTGCCCATCGGGGGACCTACAATGAGCAGTTCTTC. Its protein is CATSAHRGTYNEQFF.

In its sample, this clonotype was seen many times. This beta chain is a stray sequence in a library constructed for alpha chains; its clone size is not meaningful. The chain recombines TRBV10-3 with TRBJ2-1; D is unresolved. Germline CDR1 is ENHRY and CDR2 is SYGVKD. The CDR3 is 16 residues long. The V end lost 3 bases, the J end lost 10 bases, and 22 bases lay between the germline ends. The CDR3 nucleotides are TGTGCCATCAGTGAACCCGTGGGATGGCCGTTAGGGGAGCAGTTCTTC. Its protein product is CAISEPVGWPLGEQFF.

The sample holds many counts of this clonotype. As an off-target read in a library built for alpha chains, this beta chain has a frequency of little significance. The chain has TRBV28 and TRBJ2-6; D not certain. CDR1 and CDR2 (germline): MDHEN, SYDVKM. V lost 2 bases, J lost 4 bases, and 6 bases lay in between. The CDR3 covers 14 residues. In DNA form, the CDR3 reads TGTGCCAGCAGTTTAACGACCGGGGCCAACGTCCTGACTTTC. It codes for CASSLTTGANVLTF.

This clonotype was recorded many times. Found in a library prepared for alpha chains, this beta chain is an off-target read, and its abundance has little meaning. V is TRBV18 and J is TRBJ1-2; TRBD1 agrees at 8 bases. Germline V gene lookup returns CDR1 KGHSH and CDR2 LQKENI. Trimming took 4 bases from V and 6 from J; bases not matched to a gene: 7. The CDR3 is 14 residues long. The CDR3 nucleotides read TGTGCCAGCTCACAGGCGGACAGGGCGGATGGCTACACCTTC. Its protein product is CASSQADRADGYTF.

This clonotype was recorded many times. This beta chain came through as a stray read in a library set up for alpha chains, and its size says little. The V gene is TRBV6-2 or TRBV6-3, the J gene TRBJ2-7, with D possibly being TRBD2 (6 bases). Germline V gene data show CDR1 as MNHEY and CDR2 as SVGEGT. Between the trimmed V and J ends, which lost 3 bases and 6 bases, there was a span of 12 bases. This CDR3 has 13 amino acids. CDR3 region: CASSYSHGGEQYF. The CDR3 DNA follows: TGTGCCAGCAGTTATAGTCACGGGGGCGAGCAGTACTTC.

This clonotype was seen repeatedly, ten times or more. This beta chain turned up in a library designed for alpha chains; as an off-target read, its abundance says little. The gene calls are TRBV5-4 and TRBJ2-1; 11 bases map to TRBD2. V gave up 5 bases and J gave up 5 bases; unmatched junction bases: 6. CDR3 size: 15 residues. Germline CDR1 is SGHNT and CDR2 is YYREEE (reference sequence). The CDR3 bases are TGTGCCAGCAGACTAGCGGGAGAACCCCACAATGAGCAGTTCTTC. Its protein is CASRLAGEPHNEQFF.

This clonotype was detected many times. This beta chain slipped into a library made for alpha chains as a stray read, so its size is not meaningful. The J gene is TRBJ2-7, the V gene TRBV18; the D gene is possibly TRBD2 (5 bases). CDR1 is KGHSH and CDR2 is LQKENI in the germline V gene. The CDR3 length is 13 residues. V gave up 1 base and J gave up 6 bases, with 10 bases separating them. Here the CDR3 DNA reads TGTGCCAGCTCACCACGGGAGAGGTCCGAGCAGTACTTC. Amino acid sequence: CASSPRERSEQYF.

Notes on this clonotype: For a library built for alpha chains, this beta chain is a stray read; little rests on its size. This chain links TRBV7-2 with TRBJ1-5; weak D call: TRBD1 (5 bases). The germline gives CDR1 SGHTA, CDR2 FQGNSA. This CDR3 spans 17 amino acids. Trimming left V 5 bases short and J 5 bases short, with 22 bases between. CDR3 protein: CASSTRPGPQGDQPQHF. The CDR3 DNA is TGTGCCAGCAGCACTCGACCGGGACCCCAAGGAGATCAGCCCCAGCATTTT.

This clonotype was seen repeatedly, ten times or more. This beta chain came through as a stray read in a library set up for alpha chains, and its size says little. The CDR3 nucleotides read TGTGCCAGCAGCACCTCCCTCACTGGGGCCAACGTCCTGACTTTC. This encodes CASSTSLTGANVLTF. The J gene is TRBJ2-6, the V gene TRBV7-2; the D is unclear. Trimming cost V 5 bases and J 2 bases, with 10 bases left between them. The CDR3 covers 15 residues. Germline V lookup: CDR1 SGHTA, CDR2 FQGNSA.

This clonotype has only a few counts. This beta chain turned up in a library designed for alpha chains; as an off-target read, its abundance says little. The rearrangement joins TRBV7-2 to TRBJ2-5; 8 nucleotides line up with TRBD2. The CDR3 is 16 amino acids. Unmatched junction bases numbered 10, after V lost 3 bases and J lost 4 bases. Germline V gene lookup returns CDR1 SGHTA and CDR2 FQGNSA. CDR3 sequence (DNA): TGTGCCAGCAGCTTTCCTGTCGGACTAGCTCCAGAGACCCAGTACTTC. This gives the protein CASSFPVGLAPETQYF.

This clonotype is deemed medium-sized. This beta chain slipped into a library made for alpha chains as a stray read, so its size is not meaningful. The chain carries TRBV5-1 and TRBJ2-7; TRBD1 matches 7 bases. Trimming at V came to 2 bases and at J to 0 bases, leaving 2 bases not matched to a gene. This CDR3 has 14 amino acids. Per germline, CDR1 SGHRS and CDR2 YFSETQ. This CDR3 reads CASSLRDSSYEQYF. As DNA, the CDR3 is TGCGCCAGCAGCTTAAGGGACAGCTCCTACGAGCAGTACTTC.

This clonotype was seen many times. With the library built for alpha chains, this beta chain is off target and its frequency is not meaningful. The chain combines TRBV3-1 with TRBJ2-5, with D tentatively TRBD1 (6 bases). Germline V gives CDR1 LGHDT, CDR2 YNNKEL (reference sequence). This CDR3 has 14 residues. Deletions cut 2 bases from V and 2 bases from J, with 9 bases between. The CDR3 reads CASSQRGIQETQYF. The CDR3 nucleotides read TGTGCCAGCAGCCAAAGGGGGATTCAAGAGACCCAGTACTTC.

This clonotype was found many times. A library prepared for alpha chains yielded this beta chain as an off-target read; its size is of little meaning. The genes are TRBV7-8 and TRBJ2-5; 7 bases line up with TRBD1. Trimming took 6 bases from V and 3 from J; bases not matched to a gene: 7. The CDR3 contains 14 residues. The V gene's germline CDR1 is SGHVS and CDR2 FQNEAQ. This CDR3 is CASRRDDREETQYF. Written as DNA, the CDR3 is TGTGCCAGCAGACGAGACGACAGGGAAGAGACCCAGTACTTC.

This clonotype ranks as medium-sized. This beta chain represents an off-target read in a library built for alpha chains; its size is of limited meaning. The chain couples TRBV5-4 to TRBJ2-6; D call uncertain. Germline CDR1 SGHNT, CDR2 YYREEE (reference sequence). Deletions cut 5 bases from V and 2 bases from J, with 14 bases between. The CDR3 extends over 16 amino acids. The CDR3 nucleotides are TGTGCCAGCAGTAAAGGAACAGAAACTGGGGCCAACGTCCTGACTTTC. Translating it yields CASSKGTETGANVLTF.

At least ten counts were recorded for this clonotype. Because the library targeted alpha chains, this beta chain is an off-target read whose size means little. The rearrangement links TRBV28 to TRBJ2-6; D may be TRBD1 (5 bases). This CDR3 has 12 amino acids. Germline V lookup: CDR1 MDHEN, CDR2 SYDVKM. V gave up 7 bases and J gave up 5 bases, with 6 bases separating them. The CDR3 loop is CASKGRANVLTF. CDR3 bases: TGTGCCAGCAAGGGGAGGGCCAACGTCCTGACTTTC.